This passage covers 18 T cell receptor beta chains from one sample sequenced in a study of tumor-infiltrating lymphocytes in localized non-small cell lung cancer. The table came from immunoSEQ multiplex PCR; TCRdb's copy has only in-frame clones and leaves some out. The sample shows 9,200 or so clones, approximately 84% of them seen only once. Sequenced input: uninvolved lung tissue not adjacent to the tumor. The receptors stem from a human donor with non-small cell lung cancer.

The CDR3 DNA follows: TGTGCCAGCAGCCCCCTCTCTCCGGGACAGGGGGCCGGAGATACGCAGTATTTT. Its protein product is CASSPLSPGQGAGDTQYF. The genes are TRBV4-2 and TRBJ2-3; 12 bases line up with TRBD1. Germline CDR1 is LGHNA and CDR2 is YNFKEQ. The CDR3 sequence is 18 residues long. Losses at the gene ends were 4 bases for V and 5 bases for J; bases not matched to a gene: 13.

V usage is TRBV7-3 and J usage is TRBJ2-3; the match to TRBD2 covers 11 bases. V was pared by 3 bases and J by 8 bases, with 7 bases of the junction left unmatched. Per the germline V gene, CDR1 is SGHTA and CDR2 is FQGTGA. The CDR3 has 15 residues. In DNA, the CDR3 is TGTGCCAGCAGCTTCTATAGCGGGGGGGCTTTTACGCAGTATTTT. Protein product: CASSFYSGGAFTQYF.

The chain's CDR3 is CASSLWRMGTDTQYF. The CDR3 DNA reads as TGTGCCAGCAGCTTGTGGCGGATGGGCACAGATACGCAGTATTTT. The chain has TRBV5-5 and TRBJ2-3; D remains unclear. Between the trimmed V and J ends, which lost 1 base and 1 base, there was a span of 10 bases. Per germline, CDR1 SGHKS and CDR2 YYEKEE (reference sequence). The CDR3 has 15 residues.

V gene TRBV5-1 combines with J gene TRBJ2-7, with D maybe TRBD2 (7 bases). CDR3 size: 13 residues. V was trimmed by 6 bases and J by 4 bases, leaving 14 bases between them. The germline gives CDR1 SGHRS, CDR2 YFSETQ. The CDR3 sequence is CASNREGLYEQYF. DNA for the CDR3: TGCGCCAGCAACAGGGAGGGCCTGTACGAGCAGTACTTC.

V and J are TRBV5-1 and TRBJ2-1; possibly TRBD2 for D (6 bases). Germline assignment: CDR1 SGHRS and CDR2 YFSETQ. The V gene lost 0 bases and the J gene lost 3 bases, with 16 bases spanning the gap. This CDR3 region has 17 residues. The CDR3 region is CASSLVVVWGDYNEQFF. In nucleotides, the CDR3 is TGCGCCAGCAGCTTGGTGGTCGTATGGGGGGACTACAATGAGCAGTTCTTC.

This sequence joins TRBV6-5 and TRBJ1-1; D remains ambiguous. Germline CDR1 reads MNHEY; CDR2 reads SVGAGI. This CDR3 region has 14 residues. The ends were cut back, 0 bases at V and 1 base at J, with 6 bases in the middle. CDR3 coding DNA: TGTGCCAGCAGTTACTCACCAGGGAACACTGAAGCTTTCTTT. Protein product: CASSYSPGNTEAFF.

V and J are TRBV6-6 and TRBJ2-2; D not resolved. V was cut by 0 bases and J by 6 bases, with 8 bases left in between. The CDR3 runs 14 residues. Looked up from germline, CDR1 is MNHNY and CDR2 is SVGAGI (reference sequence). CDR3 in DNA: TGTGCCAGCAGTTACTCGAAGTGGTCCGGGGAGCTGTTTTTT. Translating gives CASSYSKWSGELFF.

This chain uses TRBV7-3 with TRBJ2-1; 7 bases map to TRBD2. The CDR3 loop spans 16 amino acids. V gave up 5 bases and J gave up 2 bases; unmatched junction bases: 9. In germline, CDR1 is SGHTA, CDR2 FQGTGA. The CDR3 is CASSPAIAGTYNEQFF. The CDR3 DNA is TGTGCCAGCAGCCCAGCAATAGCGGGTACCTACAATGAGCAGTTCTTC.

This chain uses TRBV6-6 with TRBJ2-7; D is possibly TRBD2 (6 bases). The CDR3 runs to 14 residues. Looked up from germline, CDR1 is MNHNY and CDR2 is SVGAGI (reference sequence). The V and J ends lost 5 bases and 4 bases respectively, with 15 bases between them. CDR3: CASSLGLPTYEQYF. Here the CDR3 DNA reads TGTGCCAGCAGTCTCGGACTACCTACTTACGAGCAGTACTTC.

This clone has only one observation. At one boundary the junction diverges from the germline segment, which might be a read error. The rearrangement uses TRBV7-7 and TRBJ2-5; 7 bases line up with TRBD1. This CDR3 comprises 16 residues. CDR1 and CDR2 (germline): SSHAT, FNYEAQ (reference sequence). CDR3 nucleotides: TGTGCTAGCAGCCCCGGGACAGCTTCGTCGTTCGAGACCCAGTACTTC. Its protein product is CASSPGTASSFETQYF.

V gene TRBV5-6 combines with J gene TRBJ2-7, with unresolved D. The CDR3 extends over 12 amino acids. Deletions cut 3 bases from V and 3 bases from J, with 7 bases between. CDR1 and CDR2 from the germline V gene are SGHDT and YYEEEE. Here the CDR3 DNA reads TGTGCCAGCAGCTCACACTTCTACGAGCAGTACTTC. The encoded protein is CASSSHFYEQYF.

This clone is a singleton in its sample. The chain uses TRBV5-1 and TRBJ2-1, with 9 nucleotides matching TRBD2. In germline, CDR1 is SGHRS, CDR2 YFSETQ. The CDR3 spans 15 residues. V shed 2 bases and J 4 bases; nucleotides not matched to a gene: 4. This CDR3 is CASSLRLAEYNEQFF. In nucleotides, the CDR3 is TGCGCCAGCAGCTTAAGACTAGCGGAGTACAATGAGCAGTTCTTC.

The CDR3 region has the DNA TGTGCCAGCAGTGATCCGGCGGGAGCACAAGTCTACGAGCAGTACTTC. Translating gives CASSDPAGAQVYEQYF. The genes are TRBV6-1 and TRBJ2-7; 7 bases agree with TRBD2. From germline, CDR1 is MNHNS and CDR2 SASEGT. The CDR3 runs 16 residues. V was clipped by 3 bases and J by 3 bases; unmatched bases: 11.

The count of this clone is one. The gene calls are TRBV9 and TRBJ2-3, with 14 positions matching TRBD2. V lost 2 bases and J lost 1; bases outside the gene matches: 6. This CDR3 has 18 amino acids. CDR1 SGDLS and CDR2 YYNGEE come from the germline V gene. CDR3 loop: CASSVGTSGGSRTDTQYF. CDR3 coding DNA: TGTGCCAGCAGCGTGGGGACTAGCGGGGGTTCTCGCACAGATACGCAGTATTTT.

V is TRBV30 and J is TRBJ1-4, with D hard to call. This CDR3 comprises 14 residues. The ends were cut back, 2 bases at V and 0 bases at J, with 7 bases in the middle. Germline CDR1 GTSNPN, CDR2 SVGIG (reference sequence). In nucleotides, the CDR3 is TGTGCCTGGAGTCCCTCATCAACTAATGAAAAACTGTTTTTT. This sequence encodes CAWSPSSTNEKLFF.

The chain uses TRBV11-3 and TRBJ1-6, with a weak D call TRBD1 (5 bases). CDR1 SGHNT and CDR2 YENEEA come from the germline V gene. CDR3 length: 14 residues. Trimming took 3 bases from V and 9 from J, leaving 12 bases between them. CDR3 in amino acids: CASSFQGDTSPLHF. The CDR3 DNA reads as TGTGCCAGCAGCTTTCAGGGCGACACTTCACCCCTCCACTTT.

This CDR3 reads CASSQGGASGRAYEQYF. The CDR3 DNA follows: TGCGCCAGCAGCCAAGGCGGCGCTAGCGGAAGAGCCTACGAGCAGTACTTC. This chain links TRBV4-3 with TRBJ2-7; TRBD2 aligns across 7 bases. The CDR3 is made up of 17 amino acids. From germline, CDR1 is LGHNA and CDR2 YSLEER. J gave up 2 bases and V 1 base, and 11 bases lay outside the gene matches.

The chain employs TRBV20-1 and TRBJ2-1, with D unclear. V was pared by 6 bases and J by 3 bases, with 6 bases between. Germline loops: CDR1 DFQATT, CDR2 SNEGSKA (reference sequence). The CDR3 totals 11 residues. The CDR3 reads CSAPNYNEQFF. The CDR3 nucleotides are TGCAGTGCCCCCAACTACAATGAGCAGTTCTTC.